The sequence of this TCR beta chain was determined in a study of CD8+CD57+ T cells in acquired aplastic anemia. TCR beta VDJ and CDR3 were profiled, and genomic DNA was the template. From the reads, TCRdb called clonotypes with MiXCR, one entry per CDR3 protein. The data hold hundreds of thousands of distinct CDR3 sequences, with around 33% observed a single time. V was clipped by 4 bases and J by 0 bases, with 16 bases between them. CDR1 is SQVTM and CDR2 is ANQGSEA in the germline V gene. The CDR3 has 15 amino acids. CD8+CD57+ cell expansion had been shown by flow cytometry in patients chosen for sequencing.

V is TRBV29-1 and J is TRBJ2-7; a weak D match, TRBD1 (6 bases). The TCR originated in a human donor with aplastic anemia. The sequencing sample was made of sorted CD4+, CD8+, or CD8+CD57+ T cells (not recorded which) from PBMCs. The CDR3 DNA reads TGCAGCGTTGGCCCTACAGGGATGAACTCCTACGAGCAGTACTTC. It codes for CSVGPTGMNSYEQYF.